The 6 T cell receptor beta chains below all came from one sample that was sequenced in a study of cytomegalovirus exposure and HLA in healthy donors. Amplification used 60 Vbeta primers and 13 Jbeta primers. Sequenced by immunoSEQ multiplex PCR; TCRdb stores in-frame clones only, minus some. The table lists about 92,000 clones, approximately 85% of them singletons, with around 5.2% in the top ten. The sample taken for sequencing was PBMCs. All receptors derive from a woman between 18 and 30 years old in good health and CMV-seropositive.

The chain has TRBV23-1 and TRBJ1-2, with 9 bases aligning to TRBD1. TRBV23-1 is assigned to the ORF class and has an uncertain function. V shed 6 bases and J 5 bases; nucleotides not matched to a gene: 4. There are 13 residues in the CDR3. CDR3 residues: CASSTGGSYGYTF. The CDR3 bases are TGCGCCAGCAGCACAGGGGGCTCGTATGGCTACACCTTC.

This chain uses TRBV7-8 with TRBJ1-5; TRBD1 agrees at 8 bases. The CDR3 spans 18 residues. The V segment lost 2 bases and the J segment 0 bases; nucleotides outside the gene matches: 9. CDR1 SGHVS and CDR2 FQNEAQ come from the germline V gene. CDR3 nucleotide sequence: TGTGCCAGCAGCTTATCAGGACAGGGACTTTATAGCAATCAGCCCCAGCATTTT. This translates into CASSLSGQGLYSNQPQHF.

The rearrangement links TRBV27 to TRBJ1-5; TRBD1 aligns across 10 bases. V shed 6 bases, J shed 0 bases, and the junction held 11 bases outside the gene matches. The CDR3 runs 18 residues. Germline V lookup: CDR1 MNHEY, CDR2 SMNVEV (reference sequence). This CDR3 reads CASRTGTGAPFSNQPQHF. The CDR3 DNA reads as TGTGCCAGCAGAACCGGGACAGGGGCACCATTTAGCAATCAGCCCCAGCATTTT.

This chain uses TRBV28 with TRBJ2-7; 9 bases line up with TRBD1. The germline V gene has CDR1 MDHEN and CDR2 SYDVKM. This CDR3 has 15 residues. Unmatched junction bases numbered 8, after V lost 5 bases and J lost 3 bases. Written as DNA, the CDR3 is TGTGCCAGCAGTCCAACAGGGGGCGCAGGCTACGAGCAGTACTTC. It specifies CASSPTGGAGYEQYF.

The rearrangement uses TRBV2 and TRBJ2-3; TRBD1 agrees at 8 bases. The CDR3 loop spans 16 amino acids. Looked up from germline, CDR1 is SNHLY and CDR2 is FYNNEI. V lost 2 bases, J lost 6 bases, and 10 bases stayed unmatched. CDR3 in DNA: TGTGCCAGCAGTGAATGGCGCGGGACAGGCCGGGATACGCAGTATTTT. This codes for CASSEWRGTGRDTQYF.

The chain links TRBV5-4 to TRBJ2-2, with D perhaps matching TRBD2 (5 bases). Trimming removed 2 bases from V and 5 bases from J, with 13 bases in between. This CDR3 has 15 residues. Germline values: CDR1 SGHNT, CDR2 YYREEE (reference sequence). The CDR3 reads CASSFGGSRTGELFF. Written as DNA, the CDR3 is TGTGCCAGCAGCTTTGGTGGGAGTCGAACCGGGGAGCTGTTTTTT.